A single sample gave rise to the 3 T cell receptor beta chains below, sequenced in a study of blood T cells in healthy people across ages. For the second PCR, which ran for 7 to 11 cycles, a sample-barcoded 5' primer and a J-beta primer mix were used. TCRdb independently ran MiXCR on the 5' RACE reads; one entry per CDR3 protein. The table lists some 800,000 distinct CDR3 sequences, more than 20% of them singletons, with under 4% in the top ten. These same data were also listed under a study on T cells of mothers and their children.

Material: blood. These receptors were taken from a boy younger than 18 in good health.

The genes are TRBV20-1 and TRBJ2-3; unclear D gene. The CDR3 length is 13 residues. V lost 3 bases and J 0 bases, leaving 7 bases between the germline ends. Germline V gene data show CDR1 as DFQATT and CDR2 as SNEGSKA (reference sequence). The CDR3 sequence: CSARETSTDTQYF. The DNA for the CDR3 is TGCAGTGCTAGGGAGACTAGCACAGATACGCAGTATTTT.

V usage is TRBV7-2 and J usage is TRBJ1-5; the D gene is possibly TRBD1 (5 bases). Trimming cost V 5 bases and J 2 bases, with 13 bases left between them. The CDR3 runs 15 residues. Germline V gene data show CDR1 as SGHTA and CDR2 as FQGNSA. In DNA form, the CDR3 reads TGTGCCAGCAGCCAGGGTCCAGGGCGCAATCAGCCCCAGCATTTT. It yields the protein CASSQGPGRNQPQHF. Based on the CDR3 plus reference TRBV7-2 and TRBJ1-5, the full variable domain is GAGVSQSPSNKVTEKGKDVELRCDPISGHTALYWYRQSLGQGLEFLIYFQGNSAPDKSGLPSDRFSAERTGGSVSTLTIQRTQQEDSAVYLCASSQGPGRNQPQHFGDGTRLSIL.

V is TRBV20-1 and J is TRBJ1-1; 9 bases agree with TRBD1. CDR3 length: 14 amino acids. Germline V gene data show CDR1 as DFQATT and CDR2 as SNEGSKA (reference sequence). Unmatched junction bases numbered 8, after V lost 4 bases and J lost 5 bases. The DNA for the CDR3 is TGCAGTGCTATTATGGGACAGGGAGGAACTGAAGCTTTCTTT. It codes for CSAIMGQGGTEAFF.